The rows below give T cell receptor beta chains drawn from one sample of a study of T cell repertoires in cytomegalovirus infection. TCRdb reprocessed the reads with MiXCR, giving one entry per CDR3 protein. The sample comprises 310,000 or so distinct CDR3 sequences, 25% of which are singletons, and 11% to 15% rests with the top ten. Sequencing used PBMCs. These receptors were taken from a human donor in good health (CMV status not recorded). Some clones in this sample may be carry-over from other donors' samples. Both conserved end residues are part of each CDR3. A D gene is named only where the DNA matches it firmly. Clone size is shown for a subset of rows, as once, few, many or a class of expanded clone.

>TRBJ1-6|many|TRBV7-2|TRBD1
CASSLNPGQGNSPLHF
TGTGCCAGCAGCTTAAATCCGGGACAGGGGAATTCACCCCTCCACTTT
>TRBJ2-1|few|TRBV7-6|TRBD2
CASSLLAGPGRSDNEQFF
TGTGCCAGCAGCTTACTAGCGGGGCCCGGGAGGTCCGACAATGAGCAGTTCTTC
>TRBJ1-2|.|TRBV9|.
CASSVAVGDYGYTF
TGTGCCAGCAGCGTAGCTGTGGGTGACTATGGCTACACCTTC
>TRBJ1-5|.|TRBV24-1|.
CATSAGSWGNQPQHF
TGTGCCACCAGTGCAGGGTCTTGGGGCAATCAGCCCCAGCATTTT
>TRBJ2-5|many|TRBV7-2|TRBD2
CASSLGGGGAQTQYF
TGTGCCAGCAGCTTAGGGGGCGGGGGGGCCCAGACCCAGTACTTC
>TRBJ1-5|few|TRBV6-5|TRBD1
CASSTGGSDQPQHF
TGTGCCAGCAGTACAGGGGGATCGGACCAGCCCCAGCATTTT
>TRBJ2-1|.|TRBV29-1|.
CSVDLEAGNEQFF
TGCAGCGTTGACCTAGAGGCGGGTAACGAGCAGTTCTTC
>TRBJ1-2|few|TRBV4-1|TRBD1
CASSQNRGIGYTF
TGCGCCAGCAGCCAAAACAGGGGTATTGGCTACACCTTC
>TRBJ2-1|.|TRBV19|.
CASSMQVQNEQFF
TGTGCCAGTAGTATGCAAGTCCAGAATGAGCAGTTCTTC
>TRBJ2-7|.|TRBV7-2|TRBD2
CASSPHLSRGAYEQYF
TGTGCCAGCAGCCCACATCTCTCGCGGGGGGCCTACGAGCAGTACTTC
>TRBJ2-3|few|TRBV20-1|TRBD2
CSASDGWGGATDTQYF
TGCAGTGCTAGTGACGGGTGGGGAGGGGCCACAGATACGCAGTATTTT
>TRBJ2-7|many|TRBV6-6|.
CASSYSGPVGYRYEQYF
TGTGCCAGCAGTTACTCGGGTCCCGTCGGATATAGGTACGAGCAGTACTTC
>TRBJ1-1|.|TRBV3-1|.
CASRIKGGAPEAFF
TGTGCCAGCAGGATCAAGGGGGGGGCACCTGAAGCTTTCTTT
>TRBJ2-1|.|TRBV6-2/TRBV6-3|.
CASSYPPLRYNEQFF
TGTGCCAGCAGTTACCCCCCGCTACGATACAATGAGCAGTTCTTC
>TRBJ2-5|few|TRBV7-8|TRBD2
CASSLARGGAGQTQYF
TGTGCCAGCAGCTTAGCCCGGGGGGGGGCCGGGCAGACCCAGTACTTC
>TRBJ2-7|few|TRBV7-2|TRBD2
CASSLAGGGSSYEQYF
TGTGCCAGCAGCTTAGCTGGCGGGGGAAGCTCCTACGAGCAGTACTTC
>TRBJ1-1|.|TRBV28|.
CASWTNTEAFF
TGTGCCAGCTGGACTAACACTGAAGCTTTCTTT
>TRBJ2-3|.|TRBV2|.
CASSERLRADTQYF
TGTGCCAGCAGTGAAAGGCTACGCGCAGATACGCAGTATTTT
>TRBJ2-7|few|TRBV6-6|.
CASSYVQWEQYF
TGTGCCAGCAGTTACGTACAGTGGGAGCAGTACTTC
>TRBJ2-2|many|TRBV28|TRBD2
CATRGGTGELFF
TGTGCCACCCGGGGGGGCACCGGGGAGCTGTTTTTT
>TRBJ2-7|few|TRBV29-1|.
CSVVGEAEQYF
TGCAGCGTTGTGGGGGAGGCAGAGCAGTACTTC
>TRBJ2-2|.|TRBV11-2|.
CASAVGNTGELFF
TGTGCCAGCGCGGTGGGGAACACCGGGGAGCTGTTTTTT
>TRBJ2-7|.|TRBV28|.
CASSLFGGGQPYEQYF
TGTGCCAGCAGTTTATTCGGGGGGGGACAGCCCTACGAGCAGTACTTC
>TRBJ1-2|.|TRBV30|.
CAWSNPRRGRVAYGYTF
TGTGCCTGGAGTAACCCCCGACGGGGCCGGGTAGCCTATGGCTACACCTTC
>TRBJ1-6|many|TRBV11-2|.
CASSLSGGHNSPLHF
TGTGCCAGCAGCTTATCCGGCGGCCATAATTCACCCCTCCACTTT